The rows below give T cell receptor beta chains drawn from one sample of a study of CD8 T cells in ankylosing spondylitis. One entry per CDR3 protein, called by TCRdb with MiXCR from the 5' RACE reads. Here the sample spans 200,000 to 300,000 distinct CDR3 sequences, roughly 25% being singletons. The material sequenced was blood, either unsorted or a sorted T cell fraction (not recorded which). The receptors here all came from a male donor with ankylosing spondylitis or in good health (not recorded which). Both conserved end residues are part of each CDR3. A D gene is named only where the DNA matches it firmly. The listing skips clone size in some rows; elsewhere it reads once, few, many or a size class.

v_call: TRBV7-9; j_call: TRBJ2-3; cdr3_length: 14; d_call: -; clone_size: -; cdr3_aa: CASIQRGGSDTQYF; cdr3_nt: TGTGCCAGCATCCAGAGAGGGGGTTCAGATACGCAGTATTTT
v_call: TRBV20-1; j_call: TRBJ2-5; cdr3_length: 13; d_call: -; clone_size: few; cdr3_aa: CSHKGGTQETQYF; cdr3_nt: TGCAGCCACAAAGGGGGGACCCAAGAGACCCAGTACTTC
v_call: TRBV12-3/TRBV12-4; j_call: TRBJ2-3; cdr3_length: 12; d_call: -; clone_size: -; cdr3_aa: CASRDLTDTQYF; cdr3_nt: TGTGCCAGCAGGGACCTCACAGATACGCAGTATTTT
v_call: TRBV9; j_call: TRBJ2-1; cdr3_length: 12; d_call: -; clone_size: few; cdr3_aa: CASSPGYNEQFF; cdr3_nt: TGTGCCAGCAGCCCCGGTTACAATGAGCAGTTCTTC
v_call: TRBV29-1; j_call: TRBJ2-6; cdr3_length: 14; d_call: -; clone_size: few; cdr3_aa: CSVRPLSGANVLTF; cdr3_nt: TGCAGCGTTAGGCCCCTCTCTGGGGCCAACGTCCTGACTTTC
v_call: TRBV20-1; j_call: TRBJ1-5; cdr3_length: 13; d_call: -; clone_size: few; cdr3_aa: CSAPWGSNQPQHF; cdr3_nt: TGCAGTGCTCCTTGGGGGAGCAATCAGCCCCAGCATTTT
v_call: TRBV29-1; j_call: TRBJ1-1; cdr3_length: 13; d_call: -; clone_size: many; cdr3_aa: CSAEGQGKAEAFF; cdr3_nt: TGCAGCGCTGAGGGCCAGGGAAAGGCTGAAGCTTTCTTT
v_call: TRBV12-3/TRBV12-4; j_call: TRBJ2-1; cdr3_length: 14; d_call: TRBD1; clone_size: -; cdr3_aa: CASRPRTGVDEQFF; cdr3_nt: TGTGCCAGCAGGCCGAGAACAGGGGTGGATGAGCAGTTCTTC
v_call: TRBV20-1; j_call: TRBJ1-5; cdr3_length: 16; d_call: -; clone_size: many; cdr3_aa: CSARDPGGKSNQPQHF; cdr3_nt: TGCAGTGCTAGAGACCCCGGAGGGAAGAGCAATCAGCCCCAGCATTTT
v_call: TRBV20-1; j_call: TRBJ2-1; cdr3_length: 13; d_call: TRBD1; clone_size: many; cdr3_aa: CSAGTGPYNEQFF; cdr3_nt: TGCAGTGCTGGGACAGGACCTTACAATGAGCAGTTCTTC
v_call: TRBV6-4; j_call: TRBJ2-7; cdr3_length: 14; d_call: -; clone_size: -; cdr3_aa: CASSAPLGKYEQYF; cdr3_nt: TGTGCCAGCAGTGCCCCTCTGGGGAAATACGAGCAGTACTTC
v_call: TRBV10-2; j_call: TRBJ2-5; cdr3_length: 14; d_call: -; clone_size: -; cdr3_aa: CASRRARDFYYQYF; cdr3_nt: TGCGCCAGCAGGAGAGCTCGGGACTTTTATTACCAGTACTTC
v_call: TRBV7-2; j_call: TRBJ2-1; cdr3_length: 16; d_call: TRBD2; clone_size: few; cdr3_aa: CASSLEAGGPGYEQFF; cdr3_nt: TGTGCCAGCAGCTTAGAGGCGGGGGGGCCAGGGTATGAGCAGTTCTTC
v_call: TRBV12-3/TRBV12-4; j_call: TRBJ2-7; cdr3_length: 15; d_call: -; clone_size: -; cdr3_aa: CASSLVQANSYEQYF; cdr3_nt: TGTGCCAGCAGTTTAGTGCAGGCTAACTCCTACGAGCAGTACTTC
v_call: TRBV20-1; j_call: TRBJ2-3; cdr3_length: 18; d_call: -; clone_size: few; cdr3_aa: CSAMGQGIAGATLDTQYF; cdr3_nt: TGCAGTGCAATGGGACAGGGGATAGCGGGGGCTACCTTGGATACGCAGTATTTT
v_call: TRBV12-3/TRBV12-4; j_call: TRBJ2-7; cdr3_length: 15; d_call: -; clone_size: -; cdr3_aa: CASSRGQYPAYEQYF; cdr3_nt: TGTGCCAGCAGCCGAGGACAGTACCCAGCCTACGAGCAGTACTTC
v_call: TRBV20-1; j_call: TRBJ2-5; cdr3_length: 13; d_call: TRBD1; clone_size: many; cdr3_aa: CSADGTGPETQYF; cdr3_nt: TGCAGTGCTGACGGGACAGGGCCAGAGACCCAGTACTTC
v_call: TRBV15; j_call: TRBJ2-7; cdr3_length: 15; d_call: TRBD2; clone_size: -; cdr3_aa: CATSRERGGFYEQYF; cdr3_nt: TGTGCCACCAGCAGAGAGCGGGGGGGCTTCTACGAGCAGTACTTC
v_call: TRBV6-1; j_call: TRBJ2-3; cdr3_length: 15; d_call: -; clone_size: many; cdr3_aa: CASSLENGDTDTQYF; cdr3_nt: TGTGCCAGCAGCCTGGAGAATGGGGACACAGATACGCAGTATTTT
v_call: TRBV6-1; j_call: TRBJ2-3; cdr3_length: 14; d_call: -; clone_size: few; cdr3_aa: CASSERGWTDTQYF; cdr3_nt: TGTGCCAGCAGTGAACGGGGGTGGACAGATACGCAGTATTTT
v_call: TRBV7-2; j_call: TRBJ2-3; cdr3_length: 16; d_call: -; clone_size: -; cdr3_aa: CASSLVDWKSTDTQYF; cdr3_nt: TGTGCCAGCAGCTTAGTCGACTGGAAAAGCACAGATACGCAGTATTTT